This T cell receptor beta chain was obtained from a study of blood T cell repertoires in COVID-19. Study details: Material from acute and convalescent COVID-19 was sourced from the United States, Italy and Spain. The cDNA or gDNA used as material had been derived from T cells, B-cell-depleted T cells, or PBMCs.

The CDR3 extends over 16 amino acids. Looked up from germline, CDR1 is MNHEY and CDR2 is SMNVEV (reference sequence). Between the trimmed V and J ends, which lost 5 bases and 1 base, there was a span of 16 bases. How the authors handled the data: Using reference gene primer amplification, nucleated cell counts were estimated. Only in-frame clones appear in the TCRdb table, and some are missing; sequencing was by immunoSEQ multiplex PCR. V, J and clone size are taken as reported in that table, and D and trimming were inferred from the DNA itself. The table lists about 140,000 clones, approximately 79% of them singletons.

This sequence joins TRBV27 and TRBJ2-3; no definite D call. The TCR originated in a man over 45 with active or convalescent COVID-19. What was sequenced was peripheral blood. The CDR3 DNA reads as TGTGCCAGCAGTCAACTTATCGGAGAACGCACAGATACGCAGTATTTT. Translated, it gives CASSQLIGERTDTQYF.